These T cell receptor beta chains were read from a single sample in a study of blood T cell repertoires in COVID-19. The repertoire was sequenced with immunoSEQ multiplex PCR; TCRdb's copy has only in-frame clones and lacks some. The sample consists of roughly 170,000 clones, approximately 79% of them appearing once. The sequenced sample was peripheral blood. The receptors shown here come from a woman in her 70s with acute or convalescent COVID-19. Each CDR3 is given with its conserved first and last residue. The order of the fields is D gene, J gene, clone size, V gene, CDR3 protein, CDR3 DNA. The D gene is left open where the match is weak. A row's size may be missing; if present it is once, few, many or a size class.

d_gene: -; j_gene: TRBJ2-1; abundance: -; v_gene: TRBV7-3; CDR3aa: CASSLTAPPYNEQFF; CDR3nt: TGTGCCAGCAGCTTAACGGCACCTCCCTACAATGAGCAGTTCTTC
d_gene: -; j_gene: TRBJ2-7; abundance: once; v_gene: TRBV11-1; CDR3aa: CASSLRLPDQQYF; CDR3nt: TGTGCCAGCAGCCTTCGACTACCCGACCAGCAGTACTTC
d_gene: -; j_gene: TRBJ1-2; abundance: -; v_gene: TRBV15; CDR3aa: CATSRADNGYTF; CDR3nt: TGTGCCACCAGCAGAGCAGATAATGGCTACACCTTC
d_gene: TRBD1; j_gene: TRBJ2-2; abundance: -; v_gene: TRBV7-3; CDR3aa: CASSLLGTANTGELFF; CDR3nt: TGTGCCAGCAGCCTCCTCGGGACAGCCAACACCGGGGAGCTGTTTTTT
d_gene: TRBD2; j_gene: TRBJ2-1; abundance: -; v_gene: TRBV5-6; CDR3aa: CASSDDPLAGSSGEQFF; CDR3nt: TGTGCCAGCAGCGATGACCCTTTAGCGGGAAGTTCGGGTGAGCAGTTCTTC
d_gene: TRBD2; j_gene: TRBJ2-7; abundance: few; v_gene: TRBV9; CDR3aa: CASSVDATSGVYEQYF; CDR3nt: TGTGCCAGCAGCGTAGACGCAACTAGCGGAGTTTACGAGCAGTACTTC
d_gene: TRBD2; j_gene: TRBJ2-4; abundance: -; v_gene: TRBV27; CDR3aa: CASSSLTSARKNIQYF; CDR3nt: TGTGCCAGCAGTTCCCTTACTAGCGCCCGCAAAAACATTCAGTACTTC
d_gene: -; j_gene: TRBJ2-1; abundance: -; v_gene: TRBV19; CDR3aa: CASSISFDEQFF; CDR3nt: TGTGCCAGTAGTATCAGTTTCGATGAGCAGTTCTTC
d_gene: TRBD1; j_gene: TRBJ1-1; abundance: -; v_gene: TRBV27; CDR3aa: CASRHRRPGTGDSNTEAFF; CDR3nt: TGTGCCAGCAGACACCGACGTCCCGGGACAGGGGATTCGAACACTGAAGCTTTCTTT
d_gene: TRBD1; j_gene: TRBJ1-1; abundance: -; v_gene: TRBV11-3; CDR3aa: CASGPQGGDTEAFF; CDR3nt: TGTGCCAGCGGACCTCAGGGGGGCGACACTGAAGCTTTCTTT
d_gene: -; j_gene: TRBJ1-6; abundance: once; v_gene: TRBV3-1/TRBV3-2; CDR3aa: CASSQVEGVSPLHF; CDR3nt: TGTGCCAGCAGCCAAGTTGAGGGAGTTTCACCCCTCCACTTT
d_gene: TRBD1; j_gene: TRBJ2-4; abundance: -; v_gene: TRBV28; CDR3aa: CASSSGQWNIQYF; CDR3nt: TGTGCCAGCAGTTCGGGACAGTGGAACATTCAGTACTTC
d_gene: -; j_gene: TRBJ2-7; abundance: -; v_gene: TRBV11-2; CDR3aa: CASSQQTVAGRAEQYF; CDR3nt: TGTGCCAGCAGCCAACAGACGGTCGCCGGGCGGGCCGAGCAGTACTTC
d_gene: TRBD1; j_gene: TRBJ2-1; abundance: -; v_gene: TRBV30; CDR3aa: CAWSADRGTEQFF; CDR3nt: TGTGCCTGGAGCGCGGACAGGGGGACTGAGCAGTTCTTC
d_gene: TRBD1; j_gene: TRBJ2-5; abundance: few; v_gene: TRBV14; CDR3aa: CASSRGGAGETQYF; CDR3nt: TGTGCCAGCAGCCGAGGGGGCGCGGGTGAGACCCAGTACTTC
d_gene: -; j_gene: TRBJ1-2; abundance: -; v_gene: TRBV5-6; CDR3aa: CASSLTGDVLYYTF; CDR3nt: TGTGCCAGCAGCCTGACAGGTGACGTTCTATACTACACCTTC
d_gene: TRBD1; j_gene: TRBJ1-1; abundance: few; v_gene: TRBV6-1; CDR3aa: CASSKTGGLGEAFF; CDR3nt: TGTGCCAGCAGCAAGACAGGGGGCCTGGGTGAAGCTTTCTTT